Listed below are T cell receptor beta chains from one sample, sequenced in a study of Graves' ophthalmopathy and Graves' hyperthyroidism. TCRdb reprocessed the multiplex PCR reads via MiXCR and lists one record per CDR3 protein. The sample consists of 300,000 or so distinct CDR3 sequences, 17% of them appearing once. The sequencing sample was made of peripheral blood. These receptor sequences come from an adult man with Graves' ophthalmopathy. CDR3s include the opening cysteine and the closing phenylalanine or tryptophan. The D gene is left open where the match is weak. The size entry is marked missing in some rows and otherwise reads once, few, many or a size class.

V	D	J	size	CDR3	DNA
TRBV27	.	TRBJ2-2	many	CASSLSRVGGTGELFF	TGTGCCAGCAGTTTATCGCGGGTAGGGGGCACCGGGGAGCTGTTTTTT
TRBV12-3/TRBV12-4	TRBD2	TRBJ2-5	many	CASSPNRGLTSGGKETQYF	TGTGCCAGCAGTCCAAACAGGGGGCTAACTAGCGGGGGGAAAGAGACCCAGTACTTC
TRBV7-3	.	TRBJ2-2	few	CASSLIPGQNTGELFF	TGTGCCAGCAGCTTAATTCCAGGGCAAAACACCGGGGAGCTGTTTTTT
TRBV19	TRBD1	TRBJ1-1	many	CASWDRPGGSEAFF	TGTGCCAGTTGGGACAGGCCGGGGGGTAGCGAAGCTTTCTTT
TRBV3-1	.	TRBJ1-1	.	CASSQGGGMPLNSEAFF	TGTGCCAGCAGCCAAGGCGGGGGGATGCCTCTGAACTCTGAAGCTTTCTTT
TRBV11-1	.	TRBJ2-2	many	CASSFSRFGELFF	TGTGCCAGCAGCTTTTCTCGGTTCGGGGAGCTGTTTTTT
TRBV11-2	TRBD2	TRBJ2-2	many	CASSLGTSGGPNTGELFF	TGTGCCAGCAGCTTGGGGACTAGCGGGGGCCCGAACACCGGGGAGCTGTTTTTT
TRBV7-3	.	TRBJ1-2	many	CAGRGIRGYTF	TGTGCCGGGAGGGGCATACGTGGCTACACCTTC
TRBV11-2	.	TRBJ2-7	many	CASSPQGGLNEQYF	TGTGCCAGCAGCCCCCAGGGTGGGCTCAACGAGCAGTACTTC
TRBV4-3	TRBD2	TRBJ2-5	many	CASSQDWGGGETQYF	TGCGCCAGCAGCCAAGATTGGGGGGGGGGAGAGACCCAGTACTTC
TRBV11-2	TRBD2	TRBJ2-5	many	CASSLVVAGTQYF	TGTGCCAGCAGCCTGGTGGTAGCGGGAACACAGTACTTC
TRBV28	TRBD1	TRBJ1-2	many	CASSLGRGQGALWTF	TGTGCCAGCAGCTTAGGCCGGGGACAGGGAGCCCTATGGACCTTC
TRBV2	.	TRBJ1-2	many	CASSAGNYGYTF	TGTGCCAGCAGTGCCGGGAACTATGGCTACACCTTC
TRBV6-2/TRBV6-3	TRBD2	TRBJ2-7	many	CASSSIYSGETLQQYF	TGTGCCAGCAGTTCCATATATAGCGGGGAGACTTTACAGCAGTACTTC
TRBV10-3	.	TRBJ1-1	many	CAISESNRGSMNTEAFF	TGTGCCATCAGTGAGTCGAACCGCGGGTCCATGAACACTGAAGCTTTCTTT
TRBV6-5	TRBD1	TRBJ1-2	.	CAISYGTGDFSDGYTF	TGTGCCATCAGTTACGGGACAGGCGACTTTTCGGATGGCTACACCTTC
TRBV4-1	TRBD1	TRBJ2-7	many	CASSQAGTGDEQYF	TGCGCCAGCAGCCAGGCAGGGACAGGCGACGAGCAGTACTTC
TRBV7-2	.	TRBJ1-1	many	CASSSGEVTEAFF	TGTGCCAGCAGCTCCGGGGAGGTTACTGAAGCTTTCTTT
TRBV5-1	TRBD1	TRBJ2-6	many	CASSLRNRGTGANVLTF	TGCGCCAGCAGCTTAAGGAACAGGGGCACTGGGGCCAACGTCCTGACTTTC
TRBV12-3/TRBV12-4	.	TRBJ1-6	many	CASSGAEAPLHF	TGTGCCAGCAGTGGGGCTGAGGCACCCCTCCACTTT
TRBV12-5	.	TRBJ1-2	many	CASGLDRVRGYTF	TGTGCTAGTGGTTTGGACAGGGTCCGCGGCTACACCTTC
TRBV6-1	TRBD1	TRBJ1-5	many	CASSEGQGVNQPQHF	TGTGCCAGCAGTGAAGGACAGGGCGTCAATCAGCCCCAGCATTTT
TRBV6-5	.	TRBJ2-7	many	CASSYSGAGGSYEQYF	TGTGCCAGCAGTTACTCGGGGGCGGGTGGGTCCTACGAGCAGTACTTC
TRBV7-2	.	TRBJ2-5	many	CASSRGRFDNRGVQYF	TGTGCCAGCAGCCGAGGACGGTTCGATAATCGGGGTGTCCAGTACTTC
TRBV29-1	.	TRBJ2-5	many	CSGRVFQETQYF	TGCAGCGGCAGGGTGTTCCAAGAGACCCAGTACTTC
TRBV3-1	.	TRBJ2-2	many	CASSQDRHNTGELFF	TGTGCCAGCAGCCAAGATCGACACAACACCGGGGAGCTGTTTTTT
TRBV7-8	.	TRBJ1-2	many	CASSLVRGDYGYTF	TGTGCCAGCAGCTTAGTCAGGGGTGACTATGGCTACACCTTC
TRBV6-5	TRBD2	TRBJ2-7	many	CASSYRPPGLAPDYEQYF	TGTGCCAGCAGTTACCGCCCCCCGGGACTAGCGCCGGACTACGAGCAGTACTTC
TRBV2	.	TRBJ1-2	many	CASSEHQGANYGYTF	TGTGCCAGCAGTGAGCACCAGGGTGCTAACTATGGCTACACCTTC
TRBV2	.	TRBJ1-1	many	CASSGSQNTEAFF	TGTGCCAGCAGCGGTAGCCAGAACACTGAAGCTTTCTTT
TRBV6-1	TRBD1	TRBJ1-1	.	CASRTGVETEAFF	TGTGCCAGCAGAACAGGGGTGGAAACTGAAGCTTTCTTT
TRBV5-4	TRBD2	TRBJ2-7	few	CASSFLSGLAGVNEQYF	TGTGCCAGCAGCTTTCTGTCGGGACTAGCGGGAGTTAACGAGCAGTACTTC
TRBV7-9	.	TRBJ1-1	.	CASTSDSWNTEAFF	TGTGCCAGCACCTCGGACAGCTGGAACACTGAAGCTTTCTTT
TRBV12-3/TRBV12-4	TRBD1	TRBJ1-2	many	CATGETGIYGYTF	TGTGCCACAGGAGAGACAGGGATCTATGGCTACACCTTC
TRBV20-1	.	TRBJ2-5	.	CSARGQGHQETQYF	TGCAGTGCTAGAGGGCAGGGGCACCAAGAGACCCAGTACTTC
TRBV9	.	TRBJ2-2	many	CASSVGRGPWANTGELFF	TGTGCCAGCAGCGTGGGACGGGGCCCTTGGGCGAACACCGGGGAGCTGTTTTTT
TRBV2	.	TRBJ2-7	many	CASSLDNEQYF	TGTGCCAGCAGCCTCGACAACGAGCAGTACTTC
TRBV6-1	.	TRBJ1-2	many	CASRKTQENYGYTF	TGTGCCAGCAGAAAGACGCAGGAGAACTATGGCTACACCTTC
TRBV6-5	.	TRBJ2-5	many	CASSYDGQAGQETQYF	TGTGCCAGCAGTTACGACGGGCAGGCAGGTCAAGAGACCCAGTACTTC
TRBV6-5	TRBD2	TRBJ2-7	many	CASSYGYVGGRSYEQYF	TGTGCCAGCAGTTACGGGTACGTCGGCGGGAGGTCCTACGAGCAGTACTTC